This T cell receptor beta chain was obtained from a study of blood T cells in healthy people across ages. Through a sample-barcoded 5' primer and a J-beta primer mix, a second PCR was run for roughly 6 to 11 cycles. Each CDR3 protein is one row after TCRdb ran MiXCR on the 5' RACE reads. The profile shows roughly 730,000 distinct CDR3 sequences, more than 55% of them singletons. Concerning this clonotype: Antigen specificity is unknown.

Isolation per sample recovered at least 7 million PBMCs. Study-wide points: Aged donors had fewer naive CD4+ cells and lower diversity than long-lived donors. As age increased, TCR beta diversity per million T cells fell in a roughly linear fashion.

The receptor was isolated from a man in his forties in good health. The sample consisted of blood.

The CDR3 DNA is TGCAGTGCTAGAGATCGTAACCAGACCTACGGGCAGTACTTC. Translated, it gives CSARDRNQTYGQYF. V and J are TRBV20-1 and TRBJ2-5; D is undetermined. Trimming pared 0 bases from V and 11 bases from J, leaving 19 bases between. The CDR3 totals 14 residues. Germline CDR1 reads DFQATT; CDR2 reads SNEGSKA (reference sequence).